The present TCR beta chain was sequenced within a study of T-cell memory formation after mild COVID-19. The study, taken as a whole, reports: Cross-reactive memory appears to have joined, as suggested by some responding clones showing up in pre-infection memory. CD4+ clones that contracted lay mainly in CM and EM; CD8+ ones lay in EMRA. Among clones peaking at day 37 in the second wave, SARS-CoV-2 specificity remained unconfirmed.

V was shortened by 1 base and J by 4 bases, with 8 bases between the two germline ends. Germline V gives CDR1 SGHTA, CDR2 FQGNSA. The CDR3 extends over 14 amino acids. On this clonotype: Antigen unknown.

TCRdb reprocessed the 5' RACE reads with MiXCR, giving one entry per CDR3 protein. The data hold approximately 150,000 distinct CDR3 sequences, with over 6% observed a single time. This TCR came from an adult woman who had mild COVID-19 (a few samples of this study predate the infection). Cell type and time point are not known. Sequencing was performed on PBMCs or a T cell subset sorted from them (not recorded which). The chain couples TRBV7-2 to TRBJ2-1; D is unresolved. CDR3 region: CASSLDHSYNEQFF. Written as DNA, the CDR3 is TGTGCCAGCAGCTTAGACCACAGTTACAATGAGCAGTTCTTC.